Each of the 28 T cell receptor beta chains below was sequenced from the same sample in a study of cytomegalovirus exposure and HLA in healthy donors. PCR was performed using 60 Vbeta and 13 Jbeta primers. Some clones are missing from TCRdb's copy, which holds only in-frame ones; the method was immunoSEQ multiplex PCR. Found here are about 190,000 clones, about 84% of them singletons; the top ten hold 13% to 15%. Sequenced input: PBMCs. The source is a woman aged 30 to 39 in good health and CMV-seropositive.

The rearrangement joins TRBV10-3 to TRBJ2-1; a possible D gene is TRBD2 (7 bases). This CDR3 has 16 amino acids. Germline CDR1 reads ENHRY; CDR2 reads SYGVKD. The V end was cut by 10 bases, the J end by 8 bases, with 27 bases between. The CDR3, as DNA: TGTGCCACGTACGGGGGACAAGGGGGGGCGTACTATGAGCAGTTCTTC. It encodes CATYGGQGGAYYEQFF.

The chain recombines TRBV5-8 with TRBJ2-2; 9 nucleotides agree with TRBD1. CDR1 is SGHTS, CDR2 YDEGEE, per germline. The CDR3 totals 15 residues. V was clipped by 1 base and J by 3 bases; unmatched bases: 1. The CDR3 bases are TGTGCCAGCAGCTTGTGGACAGGGGACACCGGGGAGCTGTTTTTT. Protein product: CASSLWTGDTGELFF.

The V and J genes are TRBV28 and TRBJ2-7; D might be TRBD1 (7 bases). Germline V gene lookup returns CDR1 MDHEN and CDR2 SYDVKM. CDR3 size: 15 residues. V was clipped by 5 bases and J by 7 bases, with 21 bases between them. Written as DNA, the CDR3 is TGTGCCAGCAGTCACGACCTCAGGGGGGCATGGGAGCAGTACTTC. Residues: CASSHDLRGAWEQYF.

CDR3 nucleotides: TGTGCCAGCCCCCACAGGGGAAACAGGGGGATCAGGGAGGGGACAGATACGCAGTATTTT. Amino acid sequence: CASPHRGNRGIREGTDTQYF. The genes are TRBV18 and TRBJ2-3; D may be TRBD1 (8 bases). Germline V CDR1 and CDR2: KGHSH, LQKENI. CDR3 length: 20 residues. V lost 8 bases, J lost 3 bases, and 33 bases lay in between. Together with reference TRBV18 and TRBJ2-3, the CDR3 gives the full variable domain: NAGVMQNPRHLVRRRGQEARLRCSPMKGHSHVYWYRQLPEEGLKFMVYLQKENIIDESGMPKERFSAEFPKEGPSILRIQQVVRGDSAAYFCASPHRGNRGIREGTDTQYFGPGTRLTVL.

The rearrangement joins TRBV5-6 to TRBJ2-6; TRBD1 is a possible D gene (5 bases). The germline V gene encodes CDR1 SGHDT and CDR2 YYEEEE. CDR3 size: 16 residues. V shed 2 bases and J shed 0 bases, with 9 bases lying between them. The CDR3 region is CASSLQVSSGANVLTF. The CDR3 DNA is TGTGCCAGCAGCTTACAGGTCAGCTCTGGGGCCAACGTCCTGACTTTC.

The CDR3 spells CASRTGGGETQYF. DNA of the CDR3: TGTGCCAGTCGGACAGGGGGAGGGGAGACCCAGTACTTC. This chain links TRBV19 with TRBJ2-5, with 10 bases aligning to TRBD1. This CDR3 spans 13 amino acids. From germline, CDR1 is LNHDA and CDR2 SQIVND (reference sequence). V was pared by 8 bases and J by 5 bases, with 5 bases of the junction left unmatched.

The chain employs TRBV11-2 and TRBJ1-2; TRBD1 is a possible D gene (5 bases). CDR1 is SGHAT, CDR2 FQNNGV, per germline. The V end lost 0 bases, the J end lost 1 base, and 12 bases lay between the germline ends. The CDR3 consists of 16 residues. CDR3 sequence reads: CASSLDPGGLNYGYTF. Written as DNA, the CDR3 is TGTGCCAGCAGCTTAGATCCGGGGGGACTTAACTATGGCTACACCTTC.

The chain combines TRBV29-1 with TRBJ2-7, with a weak D call TRBD2 (6 bases). Germline assignment: CDR1 SQVTM and CDR2 ANQGSEA. V was clipped by 1 base and J by 6 bases, with 22 bases between them. This CDR3 region has 16 residues. CDR3 residues: CSVEVRGIYGESEQYF. Here the CDR3 DNA reads TGCAGCGTTGAAGTTCGGGGGATCTATGGGGAGTCCGAGCAGTACTTC.

This chain connects TRBV10-3 to TRBJ2-5, with TRBD2 matching over 7 bases. This CDR3 has 14 residues. The V and J ends lost 4 bases and 2 bases, in that order; junction bases with no gene match: 4. Looked up from germline, CDR1 is ENHRY and CDR2 is SYGVKD. This CDR3 is CAISASGRQETQYF. DNA for the CDR3: TGTGCCATCAGTGCTAGCGGCAGGCAAGAGACCCAGTACTTC.

The CDR3 DNA reads TGTGCCAGCAGCTTAGTCTCGGGTGAGGTCTTCTCCTACGAGCAGTACTTC. Amino acid sequence: CASSLVSGEVFSYEQYF. V is TRBV11-1 and J is TRBJ2-7; D remains unclear. Germline V gives CDR1 SGHAT, CDR2 FQDESV (reference sequence). The germline V and J ends were trimmed by 1 base and 0 bases, with 16 bases remaining between them. This CDR3 region has 17 residues.

The chain couples TRBV5-8 to TRBJ1-2, with D possibly being TRBD1 (6 bases). The CDR3 is 14 amino acids. V shed 0 bases and J shed 1 base, with 7 bases lying between them. Looked up from germline, CDR1 is SGHTS and CDR2 is YDEGEE. CDR3 region: CASSLVQGNYGYTF. For the CDR3, the DNA is TGTGCCAGCAGCTTGGTACAGGGTAACTATGGCTACACCTTC.

This clone has just one count. The J gene is TRBJ2-5, the V gene TRBV28; D ambiguous. V lost 8 bases, J lost 7 bases, and 17 bases lay in between. The CDR3 has 13 residues. Per germline, CDR1 MDHEN and CDR2 SYDVKM. In DNA form, the CDR3 reads TGTGCCAGCTTCTCAGACCCTCTAGGGACCCAGTACTTC. Translating gives CASFSDPLGTQYF.

In its sample, this clone was seen a few times. This chain joins TRBV28 and TRBJ2-7; 16 bases are shared with TRBD2. The CDR3 contains 18 residues. Germline lookup yields CDR1 MDHEN and CDR2 SYDVKM. V shed 6 bases and J 6 bases; nucleotides not matched to a gene: 14. Written as DNA, the CDR3 is TGTGCCAGCAGAGTCAGGGACAGGGGACTAGCGGGAGGGGGCGAGCAGTACTTC. Protein sequence: CASRVRDRGLAGGGEQYF.

The chain carries TRBV10-3 and TRBJ2-5; D perhaps matches TRBD1 (6 bases). The CDR3 sequence is 13 residues long. V lost 10 bases and J 5 bases, leaving 17 bases between the germline ends. CDR1 and CDR2 (germline): ENHRY, SYGVKD. Written as DNA, the CDR3 is TGTGCCACGTGGCAGGGGATCCTGGAGACCCAGTACTTC. Its protein product is CATWQGILETQYF.

The chain is built from TRBV23-1 and TRBJ1-1, with a possible D match to TRBD1 (5 bases). TRBV23-1 counts as an open reading frame of uncertain function. V lost 2 bases to trimming and J lost 1 base, with 8 bases between them. This CDR3 contains 14 residues. This CDR3 reads CASSQGRANTEAFF. The CDR3 nucleotides read TGCGCCAGCAGTCAAGGCAGGGCGAACACTGAAGCTTTCTTT.

The V call is TRBV6-5, the J call TRBJ1-1; 9 nucleotides match TRBD1. CDR3 length: 10 amino acids. Germline lookup yields CDR1 MNHEY and CDR2 SVGAGI. The ends lost 8 bases at V and 11 bases at J; junction bases unmatched: 3. For the CDR3, the DNA is TGTGCCAGCGGGGACAGGGTCGCTTTCTTT. Translation: CASGDRVAFF.

V usage is TRBV5-1 and J usage is TRBJ1-1, with 7 bases that match TRBD1. The V gene end was trimmed by 0 bases and the J gene end by 1 base; junction bases not matched to a gene: 0. This CDR3 has 14 residues. Looked up from germline, CDR1 is SGHRS and CDR2 is YFSETQ. The CDR3 nucleotides are TGCGCCAGCAGCTTGGGGGACAGGAACACTGAAGCTTTCTTT. Protein product: CASSLGDRNTEAFF.

V is TRBV11-2 and J is TRBJ2-5, with 9 bases fitting TRBD2. The J call is uncertain, as TRBJ2-7 better fits the DNA end. Germline-derived CDR1 and CDR2 are SGHAT and FQNNGV. The CDR3 is 15 amino acids. The CDR3 bases are TGTGCCAGCAGCTTGGGCTGGCGGGGGGGCCACGAGCAGTACTTC. This translates into CASSLGWRGGHEQYF.

The V call is TRBV5-1, the J call TRBJ2-1; a possible D gene is TRBD1 (6 bases). The CDR3 is made up of 17 amino acids. Germline V gene sequence: CDR1 SGHRS, CDR2 YFSETQ. Trimming removed 0 bases from V and 0 bases from J, with 13 bases in between. CDR3: CASSLAPGQPSYNEQFF. The CDR3 DNA follows: TGCGCCAGCAGCTTGGCCCCAGGACAGCCCTCCTACAATGAGCAGTTCTTC.

The chain joins TRBV9 to TRBJ1-1; TRBD1 might be the D (5 bases). The CDR3 has 13 residues. V was shortened by 4 bases and J by 5 bases, with 12 bases between the two germline ends. Germline-derived CDR1 and CDR2 are SGDLS and YYNGEE. CDR3 region: CASSLAGKTEAFF. The DNA for the CDR3 is TGTGCCAGCAGCCTTGCAGGGAAGACTGAAGCTTTCTTT.

This clone was picked up one time. The chain carries TRBV30 and TRBJ2-3; 11 nucleotides align to TRBD2. This CDR3 spans 12 amino acids. From germline, CDR1 is GTSNPN and CDR2 SVGIG (reference sequence). Trimming took 3 bases from V and 14 from J; bases not matched to a gene: 7. CDR3 sequence (DNA): TGTGCCTGGAGATTAGCGGGAGGGCCGACGTATTTT. It is translated as CAWRLAGGPTYF.

On this clone: Relative to the germline gene, one junction end is altered; a read error may explain this. The same CDR3 is also encoded by other DNA sequences in this sample. The rearrangement uses TRBV7-9 and TRBJ1-6, with D unresolved. The germline gives CDR1 SEHNR, CDR2 FQNEAQ (reference sequence). The CDR3 extends over 15 amino acids. CDR3 DNA: TGTGCCAGCAGCTTAAAAGTACCACTCAATTCGCCCCTCCACTTT. It encodes CASSLKVPLNSPLHF.

CDR3 in amino acids: CASSYGHTPNQPQHF. The CDR3, as DNA: TGTGCCAGCAGTTACGGTCACACCCCAAATCAGCCCCAGCATTTT. J is TRBJ1-5 and V is TRBV6-6; D is unclear. The V end lost 2 bases, the J end lost 4 bases, and 12 bases lay between the germline ends. Germline V gives CDR1 MNHNY, CDR2 SVGAGI (reference sequence). The CDR3 is 15 amino acids.

V is TRBV30 and J is TRBJ2-5; 9 nucleotides line up with TRBD2. The J call may be in error: the DNA end matches TRBJ2-7 better. Germline loops: CDR1 GTSNPN, CDR2 SVGIG (reference sequence). The CDR3 has 14 amino acids. For the CDR3, the DNA is TGTGCCTGGAGTGTAAATAGCGGGAGTTACGAGCAGTACTTC. Amino acid sequence: CAWSVNSGSYEQYF.

V usage is TRBV13 and J usage is TRBJ2-5; 8 bases align to TRBD1. The CDR3 has 13 residues. The germline V gene has CDR1 PRHDT and CDR2 FYEKMQ (reference sequence). V shed 5 bases, J shed 4 bases, and the junction held 3 bases outside the gene matches. In DNA, the CDR3 is TGTGCCAGCAGCCCACAGGGGGGAGAGACCCAGTACTTC. Translating it yields CASSPQGGETQYF.

This clone was detected only once. The genes are TRBV2 and TRBJ2-2; D not certain. The length of the CDR3 is 14 residues. With 6 bases removed from V and 5 bases from J, the gap between germline ends came to 13 bases. Germline CDR1 and CDR2: SNHLY and FYNNEI. CDR3 loop: CASSESHGTGELFF. CDR3 nucleotide sequence: TGTGCCAGCAGCGAATCCCACGGTACCGGGGAGCTGTTTTTT.

The chain carries TRBV12-5 and TRBJ2-1; 8 bases line up with TRBD2. CDR1 and CDR2 (germline): LGHNT, FRNRAP. V lost 1 base, J lost 8 bases, and 7 bases stayed unmatched. There are 15 residues in the CDR3. CDR3: CASGLASGGRHEQFF. The CDR3 bases are TGTGCTAGTGGTTTGGCCTCGGGAGGGCGCCATGAGCAGTTCTTC.

This chain joins TRBV27 and TRBJ1-1, with TRBD1 as a possible D gene (6 bases). The CDR3 is made up of 15 amino acids. Trimming took 5 bases from V and 2 from J, leaving 15 bases between them. The germline CDR1 and CDR2 sequences are MNHEY and SMNVEV (reference sequence). CDR3 sequence reads: CASSTRPDSNTEAFF. Written as DNA, the CDR3 is TGTGCCAGCAGTACCAGACCGGACAGCAACACTGAAGCTTTCTTT.